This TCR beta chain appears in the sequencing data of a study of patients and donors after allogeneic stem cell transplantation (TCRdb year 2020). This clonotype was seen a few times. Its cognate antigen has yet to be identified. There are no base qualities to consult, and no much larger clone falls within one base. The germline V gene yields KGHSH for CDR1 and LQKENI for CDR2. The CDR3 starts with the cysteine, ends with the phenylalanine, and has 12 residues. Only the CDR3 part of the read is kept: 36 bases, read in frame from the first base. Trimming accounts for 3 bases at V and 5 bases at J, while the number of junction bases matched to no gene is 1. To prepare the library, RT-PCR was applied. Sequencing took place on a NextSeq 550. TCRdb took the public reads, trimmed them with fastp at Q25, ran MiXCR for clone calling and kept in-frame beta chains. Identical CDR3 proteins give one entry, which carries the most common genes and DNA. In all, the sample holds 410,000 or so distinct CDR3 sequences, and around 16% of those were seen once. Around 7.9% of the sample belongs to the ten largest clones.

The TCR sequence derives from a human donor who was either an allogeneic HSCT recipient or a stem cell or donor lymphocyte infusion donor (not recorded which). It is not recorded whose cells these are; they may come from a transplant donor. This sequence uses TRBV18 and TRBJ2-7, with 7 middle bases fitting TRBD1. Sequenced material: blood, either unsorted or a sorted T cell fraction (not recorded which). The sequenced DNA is TGTGCCAGCTCACCTGGGACAGACGAGCAGTACTTC. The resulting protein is CASSPGTDEQYF.